The next 9 T cell receptor beta chains were all read from a single sample in a study of cytomegalovirus exposure and HLA in healthy donors (dated by TCRdb to the late 2010s). The library relied on the immunoSEQ multiplex PCR assay. A mixture of 60 forward primers for TCR Vbeta segments and 13 reverse primers for TCR Jbeta segments was used in the multiplex PCR. TCRdb holds this immuneACCESS table with in-frame rearrangements only. Some clones are missing; in checked studies, unresolved V genes explain under half, and the rest has no known cause. The sample has 100,000 to 150,000 clones on record, 70% to 85% of them singletons. Together, the top ten hold 2.5% to 3% of the sample. Sequences were obtained from PBMCs. The receptors shown here come from a boy younger than 10 in good health and CMV-seronegative.

The genes are TRBV14 and TRBJ2-7, with a weak D call TRBD1 (6 bases). The CDR3 extends over 14 amino acids. Germline values: CDR1 SGHDN, CDR2 FVKESK. Trimming shortened V by 4 bases and J by 1 base, and 11 bases separated the two germline ends. The CDR3 nucleotides read TGTGCCAGCAGCCCACTAGGACAGTCCTACGAGCAGTACTTC. Translated: CASSPLGQSYEQYF.

The chain employs TRBV19 and TRBJ2-2; TRBD1 might be the D (6 bases). The CDR3 sequence is 18 residues long. V was trimmed by 4 bases and J by 4 bases, leaving 22 bases between them. Germline loops: CDR1 LNHDA, CDR2 SQIVND (reference sequence). CDR3 in amino acids: CASSRSGGLSQFTGELFF. The DNA for the CDR3 is TGTGCCAGTAGTAGATCTGGGGGCCTGAGCCAGTTCACCGGGGAGCTGTTTTTT.

The V and J genes are TRBV19 and TRBJ2-5, with a weak D call TRBD1 (6 bases). Deletions cut 2 bases from V and 1 base from J, with 8 bases between. Germline V lookup: CDR1 LNHDA, CDR2 SQIVND (reference sequence). The CDR3 has 14 residues. The CDR3, as DNA: TGTGCCAGTAGTATACAGGGGATCCAAGAGACCCAGTACTTC. Protein sequence: CASSIQGIQETQYF.

This clone was counted between two and nine times. The rearrangement links TRBV21-1 to TRBJ1-2; the listed D gene, TRBD1, was not tested against the DNA. TRBV21-1 is classified as a pseudogene. This CDR3 is built from 13 residues. Here the CDR3 reads CASSKDRGYGYTF. DNA for the CDR3: TGTGCCAGCAGCAAAGACAGGGGCTATGGCTACACCTTC.

The chain combines TRBV19 with TRBJ2-1; 13 bases match TRBD2. The CDR3 has 21 residues. The V gene's germline CDR1 is LNHDA and CDR2 SQIVND (reference sequence). V lost 7 bases, J lost 0 bases, and 18 bases stayed unmatched. CDR3 protein: CASNSPRGLAGAISSYNEQFF. The CDR3 DNA follows: TGTGCCAGTAATTCCCCTCGAGGACTAGCGGGGGCCATCAGCTCCTACAATGAGCAGTTCTTC. The full variable domain, completed using reference TRBV19 and TRBJ2-1, is DGGITQSPKYLFRKEGQNVTLSCEQNLNHDAMYWYRQDPGQGLRLIYYSQIVNDFQKGDIAEGYSVSREKKESFPLTVTSAQKNPTAFYLCASNSPRGLAGAISSYNEQFFGPGTRLTVL.

The sample holds a few counts of this clone. The V and J genes are TRBV4-1 and TRBJ1-6, with D tentatively TRBD1 (6 bases). Trimming pared 3 bases from V and 8 bases from J, leaving 17 bases between. CDR1 is MGHRA, CDR2 YSYEKL, per germline. This CDR3 has 16 amino acids. CDR3 region: CASSHDPRGIDSPLHF. The CDR3 DNA follows: TGCGCCAGCAGCCATGATCCCAGGGGAATCGATTCACCCCTCCACTTT.

The chain employs TRBV5-6 and TRBJ1-1; 12 nucleotides line up with TRBD1. V lost 4 bases, J lost 10 bases, and 8 bases stayed unmatched. The germline gives CDR1 SGHDT, CDR2 YYEEEE. This CDR3 contains 14 residues. In nucleotides, the CDR3 is TGTGCCAGCAGCAGGGGACAGGGGGCGGGTAGAGCTTTCTTT. It encodes CASSRGQGAGRAFF.

V gene TRBV6-1 combines with J gene TRBJ2-7; D uncertain. The germline V and J ends were trimmed by 4 bases and 4 bases, with 11 bases remaining between them. This CDR3 is 13 amino acids long. Germline V gene data show CDR1 as MNHNS and CDR2 as SASEGT. The chain's CDR3 is CASSVIGAYEQYV. The CDR3 nucleotides are TGTGCCAGCAGTGTCATCGGAGCTTACGAGCAGTACGTC.

This chain joins TRBV12-5 and TRBJ2-2; 11 positions agree with TRBD2. V trimming: 1 base; J trimming: 5 bases; junction bases outside the gene matches: 9. CDR1 is LGHNT and CDR2 is FRNRAP in the germline V gene. This CDR3 comprises 18 residues. The CDR3 sequence: CASGLEVLSGRGTGELFF. DNA for the CDR3: TGTGCTAGTGGTTTGGAAGTCCTTAGCGGGAGGGGGACCGGGGAGCTGTTTTTT. The variable domain in full, completed from reference TRBV12-5 and TRBJ2-2, reads DARVTQTPRHKVTEMGQEVTMRCQPILGHNTVFWYRQTMMQGLELLAYFRNRAPLDDSGMPKDRFSAEMPDATLATLKIQPSEPRDSAVYFCASGLEVLSGRGTGELFFGEGSRLTVL.